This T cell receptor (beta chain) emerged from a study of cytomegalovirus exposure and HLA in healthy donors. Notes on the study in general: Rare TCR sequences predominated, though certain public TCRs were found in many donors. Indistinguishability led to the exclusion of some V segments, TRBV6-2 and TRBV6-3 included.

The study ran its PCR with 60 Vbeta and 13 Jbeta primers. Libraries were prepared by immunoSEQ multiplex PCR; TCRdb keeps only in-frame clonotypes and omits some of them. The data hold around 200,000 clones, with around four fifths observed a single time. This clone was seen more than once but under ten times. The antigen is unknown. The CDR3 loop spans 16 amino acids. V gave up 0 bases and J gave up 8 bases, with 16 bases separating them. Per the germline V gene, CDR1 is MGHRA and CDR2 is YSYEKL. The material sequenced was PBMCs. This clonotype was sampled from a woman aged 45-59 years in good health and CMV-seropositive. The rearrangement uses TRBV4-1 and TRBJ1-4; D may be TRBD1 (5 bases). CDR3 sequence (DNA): TGCGCCAGCAGCCAAGATAGGATCAGGTCAGGGGAAAAACTGTTTTTT. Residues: CASSQDRIRSGEKLFF.